Listed here are 32 T cell receptor beta chains from one sample, sequenced in a study of low-dose radiotherapy and immunotherapy resistance in tumors. Time point denoted: before trial treatment. Alpha and beta chains were covered, as first-strand cDNA relied on TRAV- and TRBV-specific primers. PCR amplification of the TCRs was performed with Phusion for approximately 20 PCR cycles, and it relied on a constant-region primer together with a V-primer adapter. TCRdb reprocessed the reads with MiXCR, giving one entry per CDR3 protein. Among 80,000 to 95,000 distinct CDR3 sequences listed, roughly 9% were seen once. The starting material was PBMCs, obtained before treatment. The source is a male donor with prostate cancer.

This clonotype was detected ten times or more. The rearrangement uses TRBV20-1 and TRBJ1-2; TRBD1 is a possible D gene (5 bases). Trimming shortened V by 2 bases and J by 8 bases, and 15 bases separated the two germline ends. Germline values: CDR1 DFQATT, CDR2 SNEGSKA (reference sequence). The CDR3 is made up of 13 amino acids. The CDR3 sequence: CSARSEGDRGYTF. DNA of the CDR3: TGCAGTGCTAGATCAGAAGGGGATCGGGGCTACACCTTC.

Many counts were recorded for this clonotype. V and J are TRBV7-6 and TRBJ2-5; 12 bases align to TRBD2. This CDR3 contains 17 residues. V lost 2 bases to trimming and J lost 4 bases; unmatched junction nucleotides: 8. Germline CDR1 SGHVS, CDR2 FNYEAQ. The CDR3 bases are TGTGCCAGCAGCTTAACCCAGACTAGCGGGAGTCCAGAGACCCAGTACTTC. Its translation: CASSLTQTSGSPETQYF.

This clonotype showed up just a few times. CDR3 sequence (DNA): TGTGCCAGCAGTCCTCTAGGACAGGGGGCTATCAACGAGCAGTACTTC. This translates into CASSPLGQGAINEQYF. The chain recombines TRBV28 with TRBJ2-7, with TRBD1 matching 11 bases. The V and J ends lost 5 bases and 5 bases, in that order; junction bases with no gene match: 11. Germline CDR1 is MDHEN and CDR2 is SYDVKM. CDR3 length equals 16 residues. Full variable domain (remainder filled in from reference TRBV28 and TRBJ2-7): DVKVTQSSRYLVKRTGEKVFLECVQDMDHENMFWYRQDPGLGLRLIYFSYDVKMKEKGDIPEGYSVSREKKERFSLILESASTNQTSMYLCASSPLGQGAINEQYFGPGTRLTVT.

This clonotype was seen repeatedly, ten times or more. The chain carries TRBV9 and TRBJ1-5; 7 bases line up with TRBD1. The V gene end was trimmed by 0 bases and the J gene end by 3 bases; junction bases not matched to a gene: 3. CDR3 length: 15 residues. Germline lookup yields CDR1 SGDLS and CDR2 YYNGEE. The CDR3 DNA reads as TGTGCCAGCAGCGTAGCGGGACAGTACAATCAGCCCCAGCATTTT. Its translation is CASSVAGQYNQPQHF.

The table lists this clonotype with many counts. The chain recombines TRBV5-8 with TRBJ1-5; a weak D match, TRBD1 (6 bases). Germline-derived CDR1 and CDR2 are SGHTS and YDEGEE. This CDR3 spans 15 amino acids. V was trimmed by 5 bases and J by 0 bases, leaving 12 bases between them. The CDR3 DNA reads TGTGCCAGCAGTTTCTGGGGGCTTAGCAATCAGCCCCAGCATTTT. Translation gives CASSFWGLSNQPQHF.

Comments on this clonotype: With a far larger clone one base away, a read error is the likely cause. CDR3 sequence: CSATLAGGSYNEQYF. The DNA for the CDR3 is TGCAGTGCTACACTAGCGGGAGGGTCCTACAATGAGCAGTACTTC. The chain joins TRBV20-1 to TRBJ2-4; TRBD2 aligns across 13 bases. The CDR3 is 15 residues long. J gave up 13 bases and V 4 bases, and 13 bases lay outside the gene matches. Germline V gene lookup returns CDR1 DFQATT and CDR2 SNEGSKA (reference sequence).

This clonotype has a count of ten or more. This chain joins TRBV3-1 and TRBJ2-7, with 10 bases matching TRBD2. Germline V lookup: CDR1 LGHDT, CDR2 YNNKEL (reference sequence). The CDR3 covers 19 residues. The V gene end was trimmed by 0 bases and the J gene end by 3 bases; junction bases not matched to a gene: 14. The CDR3 protein is CASSQEQLALSGRVYEQYF. As DNA, the CDR3 is TGTGCCAGCAGCCAAGAGCAGCTAGCCCTAAGCGGGAGGGTCTACGAGCAGTACTTC.

V usage is TRBV24-1 and J usage is TRBJ2-3; 11 bases align to TRBD2. This CDR3 spans 16 amino acids. V was pared by 5 bases and J by 4 bases, with 7 bases of the junction left unmatched. In germline, CDR1 is KGHDR, CDR2 SFDVKD. For the CDR3, the DNA is TGTGCCACCAGTGGCTTGACTAGCGGGACCGCAGATACGCAGTATTTT. Amino acid sequence: CATSGLTSGTADTQYF.

This clonotype is medium-sized in the sample. The CDR3 here is CSVESDGYEQYF. The CDR3 bases are TGCAGCGTTGAAAGTGACGGCTACGAGCAGTACTTC. V gene TRBV29-1 combines with J gene TRBJ2-7; D uncertain. This CDR3 comprises 12 residues. Per the germline V gene, CDR1 is SQVTM and CDR2 is ANQGSEA. With 2 bases removed from V and 3 bases from J, the gap between germline ends came to 8 bases.

The table lists this clonotype with many counts. CDR3 nucleotides: TGTGCCAGCAGCGTAGGAGAGACAGTGAACACTGAAGCTTTCTTT. Its protein is CASSVGETVNTEAFF. The chain employs TRBV9 and TRBJ1-1; the D gene is possibly TRBD1 (5 bases). V lost 0 bases to trimming and J lost 0 bases, with 9 bases between them. The CDR3 totals 15 residues. Germline values: CDR1 SGDLS, CDR2 YYNGEE.

This clonotype was detected many times. The gene calls are TRBV12-3 or TRBV12-4 and TRBJ2-5, with D uncertain. Deletions cut 5 bases from V and 5 bases from J, with 9 bases between. This CDR3 region has 12 residues. CDR3 loop: CASSGDRETQYF. Written as DNA, the CDR3 is TGTGCCAGCAGTGGGGATCGGGAGACCCAGTACTTC.

This clonotype was seen many times. The chain employs TRBV4-3 and TRBJ2-5, with 7 bases fitting TRBD1. Trimming took 1 base from V and 1 from J; bases not matched to a gene: 3. CDR3 length: 15 amino acids. Germline V lookup: CDR1 LGHNA, CDR2 YSLEER. This CDR3 is CASSQGHRGQETQYF. The CDR3 coding sequence is TGCGCCAGCAGCCAAGGGCACAGGGGCCAAGAGACCCAGTACTTC.

This clonotype was seen repeatedly, ten times or more. The genes are TRBV7-2 and TRBJ2-1, with D perhaps TRBD1 (6 bases). The CDR3 covers 12 residues. Germline V CDR1 and CDR2: SGHTA, FQGNSA. Trimming removed 5 bases from V and 12 bases from J, with 14 bases in between. The CDR3 nucleotides are TGTGCCAGCAGCCAAGGGACAACTGGGCAGTTCTTC. As protein: CASSQGTTGQFF.

This clonotype has a count of ten or more. V is TRBV6-2 or TRBV6-3 and J is TRBJ2-7; TRBD2 aligns across 7 bases. Trimming took 5 bases from V and 2 from J; bases not matched to a gene: 6. CDR1 and CDR2 from the germline V gene are MNHEY and SVGEGT. The CDR3 is 14 residues long. The CDR3 region has the DNA TGTGCCAGCAGTGAGCGGGGACCCACCTACGAGCAGTACTTC. This codes for CASSERGPTYEQYF.

This clonotype has at least ten counts. The V gene is TRBV20-1, the J gene TRBJ2-7, with 11 bases that match TRBD1. The germline V gene has CDR1 DFQATT and CDR2 SNEGSKA (reference sequence). Trimming removed 6 bases from V and 2 bases from J; junction bases left unmatched: 6. CDR3 length: 14 amino acids. This CDR3 reads CSAIAGQGAYEQYF. DNA of the CDR3: TGCAGTGCCATCGCGGGACAGGGGGCCTACGAGCAGTACTTC.

As for this clonotype: This likely traces to a read error, being one base from a far larger clone. As the CDR3 is not closed by the conserved phenylalanine or tryptophan, this likely results from a read error. The V and J genes are TRBV7-6 and TRBJ2-1, with TRBD2 matching over 11 bases. Germline lookup yields CDR1 SGHVS and CDR2 FNYEAQ. The junction had 8 bases not matched to a gene; V was cut back by 5 bases and J by 5 bases. The CDR3 totals 16 residues. The CDR3 is CASSPVVAGGNNEQFI. CDR3 bases: TGTGCCAGCAGCCCTGTGGTAGCGGGAGGGAACAATGAGCAGTTCATC.

This clonotype came up many times. The rearrangement joins TRBV5-1 to TRBJ2-3; D call uncertain. CDR1 is SGHRS and CDR2 is YFSETQ in the germline V gene. This CDR3 is built from 15 residues. Trimming shortened V by 0 bases and J by 0 bases, and 8 bases separated the two germline ends. CDR3 in DNA: TGCGCCAGCAGCTTGGGGCCCGGTAGCACAGATACGCAGTATTTT. Amino acids: CASSLGPGSTDTQYF.

This clonotype has ten or more counts. The V and J genes are TRBV6-2 or TRBV6-3 and TRBJ2-3; TRBD2 is a possible D gene (6 bases). The CDR3 consists of 14 residues. The germline V gene has CDR1 MNHEY and CDR2 SVGEGT. The V gene lost 0 bases and the J gene lost 3 bases, with 7 bases spanning the gap. CDR3 amino acids: CASSYSGGTDTQYF. CDR3 in DNA: TGTGCCAGCAGTTACTCCGGGGGAACAGATACGCAGTATTTT.

This clonotype has at least ten counts. The chain is built from TRBV28 and TRBJ2-7; 7 bases are shared with TRBD2. Trimming removed 3 bases from V and 3 bases from J; junction bases left unmatched: 5. Germline CDR1 reads MDHEN; CDR2 reads SYDVKM. The CDR3 has 14 residues. CDR3 DNA sequence: TGTGCCAGCAGTTTCGGGGGGAGTCTCTACGAGCAGTACTTC. This gives the protein CASSFGGSLYEQYF.

This clonotype was detected many times. This sequence joins TRBV18 and TRBJ2-7; 9 bases align to TRBD2. Germline V gene sequence: CDR1 KGHSH, CDR2 LQKENI. V dropped 8 bases and J dropped 5; count of bases not matched to a gene: 7. The CDR3 has 13 residues. The CDR3 loop is CASTLAGDNEQYF. The CDR3, as DNA: TGTGCCAGCACATTAGCGGGGGATAACGAGCAGTACTTC.

This clonotype has ten or more counts. The chain couples TRBV10-3 to TRBJ2-2, with 7 nucleotides matching TRBD2. The CDR3 totals 15 residues. Germline CDR1 and CDR2: ENHRY and SYGVKD. V dropped 3 bases and J dropped 0; count of bases not matched to a gene: 1. This CDR3 reads CAISESGANTGELFF. The CDR3 DNA follows: TGTGCCATCAGTGAAAGCGGGGCGAACACCGGGGAGCTGTTTTTT.

This clonotype was counted at least ten times. V and J are TRBV7-2 and TRBJ2-7; D not certain. V lost 5 bases and J lost 0, with 14 bases in between. The CDR3 sequence is 15 residues long. Per germline, CDR1 SGHTA and CDR2 FQGNSA. The CDR3 spells CASSPDRSVSYEQYF. The CDR3 bases are TGTGCCAGCAGCCCGGATCGGAGCGTCTCCTACGAGCAGTACTTC.

This clonotype was observed many times. This chain joins TRBV19 and TRBJ1-2; 11 nucleotides agree with TRBD1. The germline V gene encodes CDR1 LNHDA and CDR2 SQIVND (reference sequence). V lost 5 bases to trimming and J lost 6 bases; unmatched junction nucleotides: 11. This CDR3 has 16 residues. DNA for the CDR3: TGTGCCAGTAGTTACCCGGGACAGGGGGTGAAGGATGGCTACACCTTC. Protein product: CASSYPGQGVKDGYTF.

This clonotype has ten or more counts. The chain is built from TRBV3-1 and TRBJ2-7; possibly TRBD2 for D (5 bases). The V gene's germline CDR1 is LGHDT and CDR2 YNNKEL (reference sequence). Trimming removed 2 bases at V and 3 bases at J, with 17 bases between. The CDR3 has 16 amino acids. CDR3 loop: CASSQYGADSHYEQYF. CDR3 DNA sequence: TGTGCCAGCAGCCAATACGGAGCGGACTCTCACTACGAGCAGTACTTC.

Many counts were recorded for this clonotype. The chain recombines TRBV3-1 with TRBJ2-7; perhaps TRBD1 as D (5 bases). Trimming took 0 bases from V and 7 from J, leaving 25 bases between them. The CDR3 loop spans 18 amino acids. Looked up from germline, CDR1 is LGHDT and CDR2 is YNNKEL (reference sequence). CDR3 in DNA: TGTGCCAGCAGCCAAGACTCCCCCTCAGGGTCCCTATTTCGTGAGCAGTACTTC. This translates into CASSQDSPSGSLFREQYF.

Turning to this clonotype: This likely reflects a read error, since a far larger clone is one base away. V is TRBV14 and J is TRBJ2-7; 9 bases align to TRBD2. CDR3 size: 17 residues. CDR1 SGHDN and CDR2 FVKESK come from the germline V gene. With 1 base clipped from V and 7 bases from J, the junction kept 14 bases outside the gene matches. The DNA for the CDR3 is TGTGCCAGCAGCCAAGGTGGACTAGCGCGTATCTACAATGAGCAGTACTTC. Amino acids: CASSQGGLARIYNEQYF.

This clonotype was picked up many times. The rearrangement links TRBV4-3 to TRBJ2-2; 7 bases line up with TRBD1. This CDR3 region has 16 residues. Per germline, CDR1 LGHNA and CDR2 YSLEER. V dropped 0 bases and J dropped 5; count of bases not matched to a gene: 6. The CDR3 protein is CASSQDRQGQTGELFF. CDR3 DNA sequence: TGCGCCAGCAGCCAAGACCGACAGGGACAAACCGGGGAGCTGTTTTTT.

The V and J genes are TRBV19 and TRBJ2-1; 10 bases match TRBD2. V lost 3 bases to trimming and J lost 4 bases; unmatched junction nucleotides: 6. Germline-derived CDR1 and CDR2 are LNHDA and SQIVND (reference sequence). The CDR3 consists of 16 residues. The CDR3, as DNA: TGTGCCAGTAGTATCGCCCTAGCGGGAGTGTACAATGAGCAGTTCTTC. Its protein is CASSIALAGVYNEQFF. The entire variable domain, with the rest obtained from reference TRBV19 and TRBJ2-1, is as follows: DGGITQSPKYLFRKEGQNVTLSCEQNLNHDAMYWYRQDPGQGLRLIYYSQIVNDFQKGDIAEGYSVSREKKESFPLTVTSAQKNPTAFYLCASSIALAGVYNEQFFGPGTRLTVL.

This clonotype has ten or more counts. Here the CDR3 DNA reads TGTGCCAGCAGCCCGACCCCAGGCTACGAGCAGTACTTC. This translates into CASSPTPGYEQYF. The V and J genes are TRBV11-1 and TRBJ2-7; D uncertain. CDR3 length: 13 residues. V was shortened by 5 bases and J by 3 bases, with 11 bases between the two germline ends. Germline CDR1 is SGHAT and CDR2 is FQDESV (reference sequence). The entire variable domain, with the rest obtained from reference TRBV11-1 and TRBJ2-7, is as follows: EAEVAQSPRYKITEKSQAVAFWCDPISGHATLYWYRQILGQGPELLVQFQDESVVDDSQLPKDRFSAERLKGVDSTLKIQPAELGDSAMYLCASSPTPGYEQYFGPGTRLTVT.

This clonotype was detected ten times or more. The chain couples TRBV20-1 to TRBJ2-7; 7 nucleotides line up with TRBD1. The germline V gene encodes CDR1 DFQATT and CDR2 SNEGSKA (reference sequence). This CDR3 comprises 14 residues. Trimming at V came to 0 bases and at J to 2 bases, leaving 4 bases not matched to a gene. CDR3 in amino acids: CSARDHRGPYEQYF. The CDR3 bases are TGCAGTGCTAGAGATCACAGGGGCCCCTACGAGCAGTACTTC.

In this sample, this clonotype turned up many times. J is TRBJ2-7 and V is TRBV6-5; TRBD1 aligns across 10 bases. CDR1 and CDR2 (germline): MNHEY, SVGAGI. V lost 6 bases and J lost 1; bases outside the gene matches: 9. The CDR3 is 16 amino acids. In DNA, the CDR3 is TGTGCCAGCAGGGCAATGGACAGGGGGATGTCCTACGAGCAGTACTTC. Protein product: CASRAMDRGMSYEQYF.

The J gene is TRBJ1-5, the V gene TRBV5-5; D uncertain. Deletions cut 4 bases from V and 4 bases from J, with 24 bases between. From germline, CDR1 is SGHKS and CDR2 YYEKEE (reference sequence). This CDR3 has 18 amino acids. For the CDR3, the DNA is TGTGCCAGCAGCAAGACTCTCTGGTCGATGGAACCTAATCAGCCCCAGCATTTT. Translation: CASSKTLWSMEPNQPQHF.